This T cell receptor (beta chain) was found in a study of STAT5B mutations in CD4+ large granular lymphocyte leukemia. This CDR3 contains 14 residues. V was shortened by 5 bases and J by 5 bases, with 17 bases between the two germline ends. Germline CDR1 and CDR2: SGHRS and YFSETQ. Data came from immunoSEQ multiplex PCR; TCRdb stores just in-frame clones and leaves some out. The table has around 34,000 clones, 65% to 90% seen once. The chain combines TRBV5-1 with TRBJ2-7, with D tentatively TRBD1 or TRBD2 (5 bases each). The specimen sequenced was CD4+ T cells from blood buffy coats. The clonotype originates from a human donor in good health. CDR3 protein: CASSPGTADNEQYF. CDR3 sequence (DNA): TGCGCCAGCAGTCCCGGGACCGCTGATAACGAGCAGTACTTC. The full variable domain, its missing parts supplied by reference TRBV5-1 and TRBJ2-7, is KAGVTQTPRYLIKTRGQQVTLSCSPISGHRSVSWYQQTPGQGLQFLFEYFSETQRNKGNFPGRFSGRQFSNSRSEMNVSTLELGDSALYLCASSPGTADNEQYFGPGTRLTVT.